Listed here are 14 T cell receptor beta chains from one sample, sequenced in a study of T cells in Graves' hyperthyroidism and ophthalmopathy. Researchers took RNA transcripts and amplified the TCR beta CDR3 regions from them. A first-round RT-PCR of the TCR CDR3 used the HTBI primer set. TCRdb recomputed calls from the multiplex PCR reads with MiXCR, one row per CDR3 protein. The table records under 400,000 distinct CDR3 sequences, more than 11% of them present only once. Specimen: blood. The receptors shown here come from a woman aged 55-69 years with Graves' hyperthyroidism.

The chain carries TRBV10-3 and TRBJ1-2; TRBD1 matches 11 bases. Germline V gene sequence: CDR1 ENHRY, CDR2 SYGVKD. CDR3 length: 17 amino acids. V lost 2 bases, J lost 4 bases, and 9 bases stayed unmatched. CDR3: CAISEGTGGPLSYGYTF. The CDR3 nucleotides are TGTGCCATCAGTGAGGGGACAGGGGGGCCCCTTAGCTATGGCTACACCTTC.

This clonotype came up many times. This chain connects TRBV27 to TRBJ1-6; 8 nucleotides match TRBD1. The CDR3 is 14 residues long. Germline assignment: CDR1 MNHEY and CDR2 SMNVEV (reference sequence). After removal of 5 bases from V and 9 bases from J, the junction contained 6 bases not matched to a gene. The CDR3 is CASSIRGLGSPLHF. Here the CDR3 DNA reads TGTGCCAGCAGTATCAGGGGGCTTGGTTCACCCCTCCACTTT.

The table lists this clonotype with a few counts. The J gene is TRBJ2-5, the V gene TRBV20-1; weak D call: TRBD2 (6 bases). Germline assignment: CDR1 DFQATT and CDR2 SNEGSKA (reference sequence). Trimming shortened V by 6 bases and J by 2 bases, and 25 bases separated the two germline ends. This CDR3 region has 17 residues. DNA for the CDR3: TGCAGTGCAACTGGGGGTGGGGCGGGAAGTTCGCAAGAGACCCAGTACTTC. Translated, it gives CSATGGGAGSSQETQYF.

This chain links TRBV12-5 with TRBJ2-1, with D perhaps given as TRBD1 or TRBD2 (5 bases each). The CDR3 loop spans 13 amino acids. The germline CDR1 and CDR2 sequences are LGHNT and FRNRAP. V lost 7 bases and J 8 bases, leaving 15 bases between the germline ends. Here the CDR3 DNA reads TGTGCTAGTGCCCTCGGGGCCGGGGATGAGCAGTTCTTC. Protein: CASALGAGDEQFF.

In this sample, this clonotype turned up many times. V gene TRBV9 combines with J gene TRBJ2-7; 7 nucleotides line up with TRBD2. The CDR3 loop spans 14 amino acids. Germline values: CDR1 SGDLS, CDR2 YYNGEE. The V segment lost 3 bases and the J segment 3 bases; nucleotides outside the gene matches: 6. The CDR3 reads CASSEGGSIYEQYF. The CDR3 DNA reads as TGTGCCAGCAGCGAGGGCGGGAGTATCTACGAGCAGTACTTC.

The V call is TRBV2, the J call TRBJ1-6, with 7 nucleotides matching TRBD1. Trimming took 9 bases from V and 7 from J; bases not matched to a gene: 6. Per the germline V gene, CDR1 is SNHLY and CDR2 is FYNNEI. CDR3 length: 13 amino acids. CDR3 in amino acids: CASGRDRNSPLHF. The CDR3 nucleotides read TGTGCCAGTGGACGGGACAGAAATTCACCCCTCCACTTT. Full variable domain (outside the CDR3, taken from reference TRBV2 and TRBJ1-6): EPEVTQTPSHQVTQMGQEVILRCVPISNHLYFYWYRQILGQKVEFLVSFYNNEISEKSEIFDDQFSVERPDGSNFTLKIRSTKLEDSAMYFCASGRDRNSPLHFGNGTRLTVT.

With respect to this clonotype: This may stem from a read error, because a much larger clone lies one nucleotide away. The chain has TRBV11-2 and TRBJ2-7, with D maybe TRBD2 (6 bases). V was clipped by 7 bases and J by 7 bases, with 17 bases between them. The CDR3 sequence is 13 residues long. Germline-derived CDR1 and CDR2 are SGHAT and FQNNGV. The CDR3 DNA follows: TGTGCCAGCAACTTCGGGGGAGCGGGTGAGCAGTACTTC. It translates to CASNFGGAGEQYF.

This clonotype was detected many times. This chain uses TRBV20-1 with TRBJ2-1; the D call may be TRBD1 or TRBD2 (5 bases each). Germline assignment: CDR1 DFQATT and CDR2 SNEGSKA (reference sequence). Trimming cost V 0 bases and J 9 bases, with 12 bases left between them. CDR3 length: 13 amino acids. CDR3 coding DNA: TGCAGTGCTAGAGATTCCGGGACGCCTGAGCAGTTCTTC. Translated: CSARDSGTPEQFF.

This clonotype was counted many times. This CDR3 reads CASSAGAGGLAGVHTGELFF. The CDR3 DNA follows: TGTGCCAGCAGCGCGGGTGCCGGGGGACTAGCGGGAGTCCACACCGGGGAGCTGTTTTTT. This rearrangement joins TRBV28 to TRBJ2-2; 14 bases map to TRBD2. Per the germline V gene, CDR1 is MDHEN and CDR2 is SYDVKM. The CDR3 length is 20 residues. V gave up 6 bases and J gave up 3 bases; unmatched junction bases: 15. The full variable domain, its missing parts supplied by reference TRBV28 and TRBJ2-2, is DVKVTQSSRYLVKRTGEKVFLECVQDMDHENMFWYRQDPGLGLRLIYFSYDVKMKEKGDIPEGYSVSREKKERFSLILESASTNQTSMYLCASSAGAGGLAGVHTGELFFGEGSRLTVL.

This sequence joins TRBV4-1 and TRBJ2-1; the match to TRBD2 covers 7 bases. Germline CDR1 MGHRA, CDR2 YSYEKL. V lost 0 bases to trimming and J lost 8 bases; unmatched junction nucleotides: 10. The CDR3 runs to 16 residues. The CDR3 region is CASSQEREGLWYEQFF. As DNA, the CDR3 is TGCGCCAGCAGCCAAGAAAGGGAGGGCCTTTGGTATGAGCAGTTCTTC.

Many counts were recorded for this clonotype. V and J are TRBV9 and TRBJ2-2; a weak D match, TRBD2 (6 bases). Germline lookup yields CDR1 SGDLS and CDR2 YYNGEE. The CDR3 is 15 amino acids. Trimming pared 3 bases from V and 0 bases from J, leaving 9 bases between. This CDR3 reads CASSDSGANTGELFF. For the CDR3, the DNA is TGTGCCAGCAGCGATAGCGGAGCGAACACCGGGGAGCTGTTTTTT.

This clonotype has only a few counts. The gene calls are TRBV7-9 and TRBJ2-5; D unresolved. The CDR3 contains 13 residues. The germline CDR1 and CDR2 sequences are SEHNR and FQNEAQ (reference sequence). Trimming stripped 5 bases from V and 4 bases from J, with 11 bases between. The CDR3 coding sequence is TGTGCCAGCAGCCCCCCCAGCTTAGAGACCCAGTACTTC. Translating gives CASSPPSLETQYF.

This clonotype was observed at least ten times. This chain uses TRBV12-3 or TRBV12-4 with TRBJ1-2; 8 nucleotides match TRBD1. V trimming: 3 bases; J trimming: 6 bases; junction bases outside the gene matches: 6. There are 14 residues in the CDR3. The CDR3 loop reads CASSFRQGANGYTF. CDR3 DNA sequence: TGTGCCAGCAGTTTTAGGCAGGGGGCTAATGGCTACACCTTC.

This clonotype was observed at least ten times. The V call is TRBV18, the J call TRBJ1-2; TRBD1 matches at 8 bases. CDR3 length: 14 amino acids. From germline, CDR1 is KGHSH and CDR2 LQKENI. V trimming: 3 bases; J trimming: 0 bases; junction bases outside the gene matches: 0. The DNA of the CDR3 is TGTGCCAGCTCACCGGACAGGGCTAACTATGGCTACACCTTC. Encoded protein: CASSPDRANYGYTF.